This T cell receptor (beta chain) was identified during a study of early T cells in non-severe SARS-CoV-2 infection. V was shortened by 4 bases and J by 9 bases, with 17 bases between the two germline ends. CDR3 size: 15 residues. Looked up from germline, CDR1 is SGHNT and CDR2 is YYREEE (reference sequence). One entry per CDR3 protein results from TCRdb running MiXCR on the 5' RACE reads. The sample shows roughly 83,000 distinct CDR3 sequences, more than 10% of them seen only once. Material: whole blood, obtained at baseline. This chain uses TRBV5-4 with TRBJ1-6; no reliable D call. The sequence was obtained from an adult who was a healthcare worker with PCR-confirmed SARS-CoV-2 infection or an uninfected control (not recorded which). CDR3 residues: CASSGTGQKGSPLHF. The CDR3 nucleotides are TGTGCCAGCAGCGGCACCGGGCAAAAGGGTTCACCCCTCCACTTT. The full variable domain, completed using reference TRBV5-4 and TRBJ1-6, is ETGVTQSPTHLIKTRGQQVTLRCSSQSGHNTVSWYQQALGQGPQFIFQYYREEENGRGNFPPRFSGLQFPNYSSELNVNALELDDSALYLCASSGTGQKGSPLHFGNGTRLTVT.